These T cell receptor beta chains were read from a single sample in a study of technical replicates of blood from a few donors. Measured with immunoSEQ multiplex PCR; TCRdb has only the in-frame clones, and not every one. In the table there are fewer than 90,000 clones, approximately 94% of which are singletons. Sequencing used T cells isolated from PBMCs. These receptors originate from a human donor in good health. The CDR3 runs from the conserved cysteine through the conserved F or W. Each record gives: V gene, J gene, CDR3 protein.

v_call: TRBV7-8
j_call: TRBJ1-4
cdr3_aa: CASSPWRVSTNEKLFF

v_call: TRBV27
j_call: TRBJ1-2
cdr3_aa: CASRFTRRGRHYGYTF

v_call: TRBV28
j_call: TRBJ2-3
cdr3_aa: CASRLSPDTQYF

v_call: TRBV2
j_call: TRBJ1-1
cdr3_aa: CASSERRYQGSEAFF

v_call: TRBV2
j_call: TRBJ2-7
cdr3_aa: CASEASYEQYF

v_call: TRBV7-2
j_call: TRBJ2-1
cdr3_aa: CASSSRQGFGLADNNEQFF

v_call: TRBV6-4
j_call: TRBJ2-3
cdr3_aa: CASSALPTRADTQYF

v_call: TRBV7-2
j_call: TRBJ2-7
cdr3_aa: CASSLGPGTYEQYF

v_call: TRBV5-6
j_call: TRBJ2-1
cdr3_aa: CASSLRGGISYNEQFF

v_call: TRBV29-1
j_call: TRBJ2-2
cdr3_aa: CSVAVARSGELFF

v_call: TRBV7-9
j_call: TRBJ2-7
cdr3_aa: CASSLTGVTYEQYF

v_call: TRBV18
j_call: TRBJ1-1
cdr3_aa: CASSLGQGGVNTEAFF

v_call: TRBV10-3
j_call: TRBJ2-3
cdr3_aa: CAISSPALAVGDTQYF

v_call: TRBV14
j_call: TRBJ2-5
cdr3_aa: CASSPSGSGWETQYF

v_call: TRBV19
j_call: TRBJ1-3
cdr3_aa: CASISWTGTLTARPFSGNTIYF

v_call: TRBV7-9
j_call: TRBJ2-7
cdr3_aa: CASSDGTSGRAMYPEQYF

v_call: TRBV29-1
j_call: -
cdr3_aa: CSVDLAGGGYEQYF

v_call: TRBV28
j_call: TRBJ2-5
cdr3_aa: CASRPGQGNQETQYF

v_call: TRBV19
j_call: TRBJ1-5
cdr3_aa: CASSRQGNQPQHF

v_call: TRBV6-1
j_call: TRBJ1-2
cdr3_aa: CASSTRGPSGYTF

v_call: TRBV5-6
j_call: TRBJ2-7
cdr3_aa: CASSFSGVLYEQYF

v_call: TRBV19
j_call: TRBJ1-2
cdr3_aa: CASRLQGPGGYTF

v_call: TRBV4-1
j_call: TRBJ2-1
cdr3_aa: CASSQAQRGFDEQFF

v_call: TRBV19
j_call: TRBJ2-3
cdr3_aa: CASRGPGLGTDTQYF

v_call: TRBV25-1
j_call: TRBJ2-2
cdr3_aa: CASSEYGQGPTGELFF

v_call: TRBV10-2
j_call: TRBJ2-2
cdr3_aa: CASRETHTNTGELFF

v_call: TRBV9
j_call: TRBJ2-7
cdr3_aa: CASSSQGAGIYEQYF

v_call: TRBV7-2
j_call: TRBJ2-5
cdr3_aa: CASSVEVGRAIQETQYF